The TCR beta chain described here comes from a study of T cell responses to AZD1222 COVID-19 vaccine. Findings and limits, study-wide: Clonal diversity may have been underestimated in mostly white British donors.

Sequenced by immunoSEQ multiplex PCR; TCRdb stores in-frame clones only, minus some. The repertoire has roughly 26,000 clones, just over 85% of them found once; the top ten carry approximately 2.6%. Points on this clone: Antigen: not known.

The CDR3 is 16 residues long. Germline V lookup: CDR1 LGHDT, CDR2 YNNKEL (reference sequence). The V gene lost 5 bases and the J gene lost 7 bases, with 23 bases spanning the gap. The chain carries TRBV3-1 (or the pseudogene TRBV3-2) and TRBJ1-1; maybe TRBD1 (5 bases). The specimen was peripheral blood, collected 28 days after the second AZD1222 dose. This clonotype was sampled from an adult who received the AZD1222 COVID-19 vaccine. In DNA form, the CDR3 reads TGTGCCAGCAGCTATCGGACGATAGGGGCATCGAGTGAAGCTTTCTTT. Protein: CASSYRTIGASSEAFF.